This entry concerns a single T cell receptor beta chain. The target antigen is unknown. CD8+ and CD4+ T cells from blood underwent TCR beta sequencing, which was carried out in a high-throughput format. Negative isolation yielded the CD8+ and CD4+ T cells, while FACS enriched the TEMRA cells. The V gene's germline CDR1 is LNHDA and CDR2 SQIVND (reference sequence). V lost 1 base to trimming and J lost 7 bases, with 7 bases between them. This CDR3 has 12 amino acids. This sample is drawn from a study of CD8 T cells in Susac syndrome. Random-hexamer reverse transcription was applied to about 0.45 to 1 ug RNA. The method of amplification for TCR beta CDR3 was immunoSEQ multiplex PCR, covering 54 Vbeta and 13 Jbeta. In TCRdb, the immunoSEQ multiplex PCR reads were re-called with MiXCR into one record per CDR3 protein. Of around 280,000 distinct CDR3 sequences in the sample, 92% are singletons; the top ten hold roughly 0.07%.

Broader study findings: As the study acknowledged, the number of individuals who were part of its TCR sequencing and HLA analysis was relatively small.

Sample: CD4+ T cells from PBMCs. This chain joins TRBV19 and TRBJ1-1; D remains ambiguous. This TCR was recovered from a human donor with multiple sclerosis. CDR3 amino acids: CASSIGKHEAFF. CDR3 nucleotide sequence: TGTGCCAGTAGTATAGGGAAACATGAAGCTTTCTTT.